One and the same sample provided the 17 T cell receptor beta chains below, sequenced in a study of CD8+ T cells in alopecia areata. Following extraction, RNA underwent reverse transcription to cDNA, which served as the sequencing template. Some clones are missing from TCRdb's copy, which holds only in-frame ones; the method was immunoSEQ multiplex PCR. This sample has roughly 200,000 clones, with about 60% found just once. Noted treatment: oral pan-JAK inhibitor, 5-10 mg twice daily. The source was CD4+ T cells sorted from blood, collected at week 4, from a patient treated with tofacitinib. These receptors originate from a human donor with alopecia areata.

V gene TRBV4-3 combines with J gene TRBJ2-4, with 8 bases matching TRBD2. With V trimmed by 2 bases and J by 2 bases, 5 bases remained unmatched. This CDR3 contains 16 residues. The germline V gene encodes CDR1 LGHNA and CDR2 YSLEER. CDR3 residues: CASSQHGGGTKNIQYF. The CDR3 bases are TGCGCCAGCAGCCAACACGGCGGGGGGACCAAAAACATTCAGTACTTC.

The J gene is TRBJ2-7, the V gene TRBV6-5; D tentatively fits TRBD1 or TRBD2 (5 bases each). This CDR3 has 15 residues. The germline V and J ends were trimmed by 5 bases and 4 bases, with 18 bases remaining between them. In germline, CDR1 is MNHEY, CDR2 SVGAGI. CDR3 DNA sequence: TGTGCCAGCAGTCGCTCGGGACCAAGCCTATACGAGCAGTACTTC. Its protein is CASSRSGPSLYEQYF.

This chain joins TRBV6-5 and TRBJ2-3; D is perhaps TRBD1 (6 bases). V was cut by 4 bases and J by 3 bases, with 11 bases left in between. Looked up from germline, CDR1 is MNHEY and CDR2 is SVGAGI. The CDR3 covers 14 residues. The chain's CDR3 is CASSLQGGTDTQYF. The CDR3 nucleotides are TGTGCCAGCAGTTTACAGGGTGGAACAGATACGCAGTATTTT.

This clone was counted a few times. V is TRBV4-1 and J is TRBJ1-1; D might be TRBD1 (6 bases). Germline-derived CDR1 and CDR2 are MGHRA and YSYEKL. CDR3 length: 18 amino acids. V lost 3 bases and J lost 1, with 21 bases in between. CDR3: CASSHHVSRGATNTEAFF. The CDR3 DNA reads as TGCGCCAGCAGCCATCACGTCTCGCGGGGGGCGACGAACACTGAAGCTTTCTTT.

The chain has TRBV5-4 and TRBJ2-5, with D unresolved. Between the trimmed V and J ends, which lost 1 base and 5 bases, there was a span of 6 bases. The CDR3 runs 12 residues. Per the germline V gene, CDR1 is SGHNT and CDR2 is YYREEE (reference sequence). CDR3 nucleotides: TGTGCCAGCAGCTTGAGTAGGGAGACCCAGTACTTC. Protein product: CASSLSRETQYF.

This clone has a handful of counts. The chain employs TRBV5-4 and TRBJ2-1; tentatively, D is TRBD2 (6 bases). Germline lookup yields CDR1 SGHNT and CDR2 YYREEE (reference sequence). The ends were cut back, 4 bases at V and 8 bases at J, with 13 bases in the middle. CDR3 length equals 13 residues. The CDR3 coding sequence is TGTGCCAGCAGCCCACTAGCTAGGGATGAGCAGTTCTTC. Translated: CASSPLARDEQFF.

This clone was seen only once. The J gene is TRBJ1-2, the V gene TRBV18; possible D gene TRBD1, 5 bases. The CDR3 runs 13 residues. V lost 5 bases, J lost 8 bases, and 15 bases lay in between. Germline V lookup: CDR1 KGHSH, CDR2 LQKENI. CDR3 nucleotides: TGTGCCAGCTCATCCCAGGGATCACTGGGCTACACCTTC. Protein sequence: CASSSQGSLGYTF.

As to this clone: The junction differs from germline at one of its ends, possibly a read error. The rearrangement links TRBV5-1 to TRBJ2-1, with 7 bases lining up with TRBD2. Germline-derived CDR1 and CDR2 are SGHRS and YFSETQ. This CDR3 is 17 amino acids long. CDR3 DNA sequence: TGCGCCAGCCGCTCCCTCAGGACGGGAGGAGTTACAGATGAGCAATTCTTC. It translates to CASRSLRTGGVTDEQFF.

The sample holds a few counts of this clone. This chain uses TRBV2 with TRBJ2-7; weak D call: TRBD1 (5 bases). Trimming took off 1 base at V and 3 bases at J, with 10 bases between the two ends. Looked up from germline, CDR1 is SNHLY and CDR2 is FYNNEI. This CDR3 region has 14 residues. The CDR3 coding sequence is TGTGCCAGCAGTGAAGGGGGCCGGATCTACGAGCAGTACTTC. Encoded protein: CASSEGGRIYEQYF.

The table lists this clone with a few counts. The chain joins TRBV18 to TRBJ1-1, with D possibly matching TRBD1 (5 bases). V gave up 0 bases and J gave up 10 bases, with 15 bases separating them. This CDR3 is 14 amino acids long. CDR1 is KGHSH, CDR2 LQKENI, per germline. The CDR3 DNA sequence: TGTGCCAGCTCACCACCGGGCATCCGGGGGTTAGCTTTCTTT. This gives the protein CASSPPGIRGLAFF.

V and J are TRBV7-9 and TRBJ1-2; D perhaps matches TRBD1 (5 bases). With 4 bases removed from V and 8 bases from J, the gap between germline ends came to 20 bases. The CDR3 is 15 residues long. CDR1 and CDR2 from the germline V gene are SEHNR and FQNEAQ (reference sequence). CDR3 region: CASSWASSLNRGYTF. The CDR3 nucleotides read TGTGCCAGCAGCTGGGCTTCATCCTTGAACAGGGGCTACACCTTC.

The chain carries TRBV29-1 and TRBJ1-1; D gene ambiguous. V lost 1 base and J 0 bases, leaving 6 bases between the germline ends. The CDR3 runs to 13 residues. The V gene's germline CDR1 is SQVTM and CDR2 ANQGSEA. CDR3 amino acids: CSVEGLMNTEAFF. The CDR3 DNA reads TGCAGCGTTGAAGGCCTGATGAACACTGAAGCTTTCTTT.

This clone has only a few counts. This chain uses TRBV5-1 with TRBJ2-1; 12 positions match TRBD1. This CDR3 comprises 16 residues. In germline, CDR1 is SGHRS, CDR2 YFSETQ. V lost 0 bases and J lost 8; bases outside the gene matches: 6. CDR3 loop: CASSLDPGQGAYEQFF. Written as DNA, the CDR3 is TGCGCCAGCAGCTTGGACCCGGGACAGGGGGCCTATGAGCAGTTCTTC.

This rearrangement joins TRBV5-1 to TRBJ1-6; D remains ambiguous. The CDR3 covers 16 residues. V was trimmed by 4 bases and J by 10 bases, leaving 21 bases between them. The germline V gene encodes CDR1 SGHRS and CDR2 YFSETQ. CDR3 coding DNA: TGCGCCAGCAGCCCCCGGACTCATTCGACTGGATCACCCCTCCACTTT. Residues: CASSPRTHSTGSPLHF.

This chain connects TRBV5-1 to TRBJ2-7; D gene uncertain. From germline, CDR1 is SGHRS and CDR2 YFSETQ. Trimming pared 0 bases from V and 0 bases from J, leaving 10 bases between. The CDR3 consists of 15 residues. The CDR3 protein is CASSLVEAVSYEQYF. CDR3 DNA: TGCGCCAGCAGCTTGGTGGAAGCAGTCTCCTACGAGCAGTACTTC.

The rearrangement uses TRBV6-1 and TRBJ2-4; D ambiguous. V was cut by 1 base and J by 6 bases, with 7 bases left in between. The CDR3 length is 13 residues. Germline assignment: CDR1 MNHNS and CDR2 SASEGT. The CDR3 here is CASSEVLGNIQYF. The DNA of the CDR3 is TGTGCCAGCAGTGAAGTCCTGGGAAACATTCAGTACTTC.

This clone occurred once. The CDR3, as DNA: TGTGCCAGCAGCTTACGCACTCGGACTCAAGAGACCCAGTACTTC. It translates to CASSLRTRTQETQYF. The V gene is TRBV7-8, the J gene TRBJ2-5, with D possibly TRBD2 on 5 matching bases. Germline CDR1 SGHVS, CDR2 FQNEAQ. CDR3 length: 15 amino acids. V was trimmed by 2 bases and J by 2 bases, leaving 12 bases between them.